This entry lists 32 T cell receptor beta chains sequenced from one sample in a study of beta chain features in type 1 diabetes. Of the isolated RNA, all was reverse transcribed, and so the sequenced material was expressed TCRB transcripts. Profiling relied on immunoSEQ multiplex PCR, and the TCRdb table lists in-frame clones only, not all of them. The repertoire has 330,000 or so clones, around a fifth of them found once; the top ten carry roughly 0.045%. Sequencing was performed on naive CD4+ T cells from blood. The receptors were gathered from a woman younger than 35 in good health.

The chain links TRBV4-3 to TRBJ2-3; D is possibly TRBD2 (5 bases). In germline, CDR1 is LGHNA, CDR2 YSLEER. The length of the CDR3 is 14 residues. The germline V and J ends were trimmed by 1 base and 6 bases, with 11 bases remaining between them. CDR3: CASSQGRYSDTQYF. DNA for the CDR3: TGCGCCAGCAGCCAAGGGAGGTACTCCGATACGCAGTATTTT.

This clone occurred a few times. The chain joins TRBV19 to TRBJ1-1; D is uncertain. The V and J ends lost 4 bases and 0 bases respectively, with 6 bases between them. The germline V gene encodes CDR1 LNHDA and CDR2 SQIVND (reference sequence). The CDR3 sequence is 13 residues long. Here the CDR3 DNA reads TGTGCCAGTAGTAACGGGATGAACACTGAAGCTTTCTTT. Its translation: CASSNGMNTEAFF.

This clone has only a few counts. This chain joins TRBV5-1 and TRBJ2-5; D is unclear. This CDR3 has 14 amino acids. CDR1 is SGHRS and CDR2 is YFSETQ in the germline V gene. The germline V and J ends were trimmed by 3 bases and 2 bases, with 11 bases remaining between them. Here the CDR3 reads CASSSLGQQETQYF. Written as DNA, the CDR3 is TGCGCCAGCAGCTCCCTGGGCCAGCAAGAGACCCAGTACTTC.

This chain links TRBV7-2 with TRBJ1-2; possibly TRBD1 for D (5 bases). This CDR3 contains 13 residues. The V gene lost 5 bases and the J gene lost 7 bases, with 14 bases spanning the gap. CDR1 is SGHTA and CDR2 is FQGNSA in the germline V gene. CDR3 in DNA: TGTGCCAGCAGCCGAACCGGACAATCTGGCTACACCTTC. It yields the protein CASSRTGQSGYTF.

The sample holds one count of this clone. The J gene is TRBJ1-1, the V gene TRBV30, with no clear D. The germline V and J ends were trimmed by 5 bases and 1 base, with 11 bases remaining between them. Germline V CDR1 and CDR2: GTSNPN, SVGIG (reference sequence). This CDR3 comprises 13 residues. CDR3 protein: CAWVGGRNTEAFF. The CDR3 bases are TGTGCCTGGGTGGGCGGGAGGAACACTGAAGCTTTCTTT.

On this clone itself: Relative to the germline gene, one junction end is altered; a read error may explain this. In nucleotides, the CDR3 is TGTGCCAGCAGGAGAGGAGCGGGGGGGCACTTC. It encodes CASRRGAGGHF. V gene TRBV2 combines with J gene TRBJ2-5; TRBD2 matches 10 bases. The CDR3 sequence is 11 residues long. The germline V gene has CDR1 SNHLY and CDR2 FYNNEI.

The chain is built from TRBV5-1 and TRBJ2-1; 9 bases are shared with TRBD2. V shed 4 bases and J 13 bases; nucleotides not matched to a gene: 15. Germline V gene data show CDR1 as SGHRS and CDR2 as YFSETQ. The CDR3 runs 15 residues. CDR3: CASSPLPGLAGSQFF. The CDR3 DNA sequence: TGCGCCAGCAGCCCCCTACCGGGACTAGCAGGAAGTCAGTTCTTC.

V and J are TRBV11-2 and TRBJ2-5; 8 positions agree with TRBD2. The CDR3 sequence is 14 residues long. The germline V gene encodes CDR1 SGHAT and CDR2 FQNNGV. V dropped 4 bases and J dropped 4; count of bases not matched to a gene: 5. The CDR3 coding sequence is TGTGCCAGCAGCTCTAACAGCGGGAGAGAGACCCAGTACTTC. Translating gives CASSSNSGRETQYF.

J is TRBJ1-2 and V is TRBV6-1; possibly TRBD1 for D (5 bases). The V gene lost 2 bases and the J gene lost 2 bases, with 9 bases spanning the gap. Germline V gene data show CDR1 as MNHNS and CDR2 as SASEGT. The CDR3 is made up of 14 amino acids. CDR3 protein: CASSETGLNYGYTF. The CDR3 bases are TGTGCCAGCAGTGAAACGGGACTGAACTATGGCTACACCTTC.

In DNA form, the CDR3 reads TGTGCCACTACCGGGCAGGGGGCAAAAAGCTCCTACAATGAGCAGTTCTTC. It yields the protein CATTGQGAKSSYNEQFF. V gene TRBV5-4 combines with J gene TRBJ2-1; TRBD1 aligns across 8 bases. The CDR3 is made up of 17 amino acids. The trim removed 9 bases at V and 0 bases at J, leaving 14 bases unmatched. CDR1 and CDR2 (germline): SGHNT, YYREEE (reference sequence).

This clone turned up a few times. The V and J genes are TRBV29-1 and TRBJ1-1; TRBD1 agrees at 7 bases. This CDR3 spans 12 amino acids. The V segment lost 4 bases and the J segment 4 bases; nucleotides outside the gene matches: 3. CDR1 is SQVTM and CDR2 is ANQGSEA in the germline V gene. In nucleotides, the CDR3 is TGCAGCGTTGTTTCAGGGGGCACTGAAGCTTTCTTT. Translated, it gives CSVVSGGTEAFF.

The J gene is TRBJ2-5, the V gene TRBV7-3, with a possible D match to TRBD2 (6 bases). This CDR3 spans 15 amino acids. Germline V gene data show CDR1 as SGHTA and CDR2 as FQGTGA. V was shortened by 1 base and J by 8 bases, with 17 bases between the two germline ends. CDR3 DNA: TGTGCCAGCAGCTTAAGTGCGGGGATGGGAAAAACCCAGTACTTC. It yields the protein CASSLSAGMGKTQYF. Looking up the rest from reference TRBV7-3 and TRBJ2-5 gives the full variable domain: GAGVSQTPSNKVTEKGKYVELRCDPISGHTALYWYRQSLGQGPEFLIYFQGTGAADDSGLPNDRFFAVRPEGSVSTLKIQRTERGDSAVYLCASSLSAGMGKTQYFGPGTRLLVL.

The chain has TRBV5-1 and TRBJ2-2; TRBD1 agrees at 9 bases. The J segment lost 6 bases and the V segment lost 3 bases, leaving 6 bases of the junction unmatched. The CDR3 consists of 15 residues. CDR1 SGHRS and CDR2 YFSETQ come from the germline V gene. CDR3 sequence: CASSSDRGLAGELFF. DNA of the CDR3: TGCGCCAGCAGCTCAGACAGGGGGTTAGCCGGGGAGCTGTTTTTT.

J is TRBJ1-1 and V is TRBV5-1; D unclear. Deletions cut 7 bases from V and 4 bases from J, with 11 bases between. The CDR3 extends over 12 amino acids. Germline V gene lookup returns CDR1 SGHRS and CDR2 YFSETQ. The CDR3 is CASGEGGTEAFF. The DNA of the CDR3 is TGCGCCAGCGGCGAGGGTGGCACTGAAGCTTTCTTT.

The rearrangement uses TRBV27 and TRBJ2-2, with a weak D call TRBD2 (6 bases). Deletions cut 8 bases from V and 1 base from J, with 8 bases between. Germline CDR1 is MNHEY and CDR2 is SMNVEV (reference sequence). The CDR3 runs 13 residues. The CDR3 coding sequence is TGTGCCAGCCGGGGGTGGAACACCGGGGAGCTGTTTTTT. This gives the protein CASRGWNTGELFF.

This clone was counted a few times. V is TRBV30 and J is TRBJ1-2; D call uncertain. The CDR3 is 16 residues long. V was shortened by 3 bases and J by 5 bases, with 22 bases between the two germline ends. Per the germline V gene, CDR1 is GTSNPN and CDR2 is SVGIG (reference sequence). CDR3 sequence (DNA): TGTGCCTGGAGGGGCCCTGGGTCAGAGGGAGGGTATGGCTACACCTTC. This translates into CAWRGPGSEGGYGYTF.

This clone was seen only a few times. The CDR3 nucleotides read TGTGCCACCAGCAGAGCAAGGCCAGGGTTTTATCAGCCCCAGCATTTT. Translation gives CATSRARPGFYQPQHF. The rearrangement joins TRBV15 to TRBJ1-5, with TRBD1 as a possible D gene (5 bases). The CDR3 has 16 residues. V lost 1 base and J 5 bases, leaving 15 bases between the germline ends. In germline, CDR1 is LNHNV, CDR2 YYDKDF (reference sequence).

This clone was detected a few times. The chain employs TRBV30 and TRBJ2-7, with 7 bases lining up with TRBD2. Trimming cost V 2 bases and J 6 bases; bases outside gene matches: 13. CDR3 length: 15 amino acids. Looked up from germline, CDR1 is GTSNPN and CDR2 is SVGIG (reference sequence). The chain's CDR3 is CAWSLGLGGRGEQYF. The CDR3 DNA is TGTGCCTGGAGTCTCGGTCTAGGAGGGAGGGGCGAGCAGTACTTC.

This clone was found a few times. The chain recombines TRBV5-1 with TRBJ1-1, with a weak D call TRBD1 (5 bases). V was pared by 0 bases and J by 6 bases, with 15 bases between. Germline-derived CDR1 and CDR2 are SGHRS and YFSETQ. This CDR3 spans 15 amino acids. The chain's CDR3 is CASSLAGRGGAEAFF. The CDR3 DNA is TGCGCCAGCAGCTTGGCCGGGAGGGGAGGGGCTGAAGCTTTCTTT.

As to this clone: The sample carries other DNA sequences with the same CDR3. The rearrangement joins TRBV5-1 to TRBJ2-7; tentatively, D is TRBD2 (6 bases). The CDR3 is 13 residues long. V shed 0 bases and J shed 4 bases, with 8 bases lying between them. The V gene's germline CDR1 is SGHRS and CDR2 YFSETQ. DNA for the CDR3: TGCGCCAGCAGCTTGGGGGGGGATTACGAGCAGTACTTC. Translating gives CASSLGGDYEQYF. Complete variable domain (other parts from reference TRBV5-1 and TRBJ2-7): KAGVTQTPRYLIKTRGQQVTLSCSPISGHRSVSWYQQTPGQGLQFLFEYFSETQRNKGNFPGRFSGRQFSNSRSEMNVSTLELGDSALYLCASSLGGDYEQYFGPGTRLTVT.

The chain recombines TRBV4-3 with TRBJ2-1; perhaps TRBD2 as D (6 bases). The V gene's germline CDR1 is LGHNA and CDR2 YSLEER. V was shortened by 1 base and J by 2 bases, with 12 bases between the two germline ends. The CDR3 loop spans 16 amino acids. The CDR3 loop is CASSQGRGEPYNEQFF. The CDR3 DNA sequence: TGCGCCAGCAGCCAAGGACGCGGGGAACCCTACAATGAGCAGTTCTTC.

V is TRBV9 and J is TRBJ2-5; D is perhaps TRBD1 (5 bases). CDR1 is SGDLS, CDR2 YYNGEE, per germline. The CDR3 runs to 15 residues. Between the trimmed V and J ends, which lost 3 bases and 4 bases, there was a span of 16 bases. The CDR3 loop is CASSGSPRDLETQYF. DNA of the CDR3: TGTGCCAGCAGCGGATCACCCAGGGATCTAGAGACCCAGTACTTC.

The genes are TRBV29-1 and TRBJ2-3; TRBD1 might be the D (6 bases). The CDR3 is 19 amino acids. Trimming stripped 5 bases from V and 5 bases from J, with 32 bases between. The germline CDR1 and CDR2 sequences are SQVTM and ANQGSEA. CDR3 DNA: TGCAGCGTTTTGGGGCGGGCAGGGGTGATTTCTGGCGAGTTAGATACGCAGTATTTT. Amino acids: CSVLGRAGVISGELDTQYF.

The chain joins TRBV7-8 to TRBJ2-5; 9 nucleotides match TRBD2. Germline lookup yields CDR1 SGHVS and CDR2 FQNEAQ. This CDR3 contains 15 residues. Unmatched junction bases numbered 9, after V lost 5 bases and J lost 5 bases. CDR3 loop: CASSARPLAGETQYF. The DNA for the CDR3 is TGTGCCAGCAGCGCCCGACCGCTAGCGGGGGAGACCCAGTACTTC.

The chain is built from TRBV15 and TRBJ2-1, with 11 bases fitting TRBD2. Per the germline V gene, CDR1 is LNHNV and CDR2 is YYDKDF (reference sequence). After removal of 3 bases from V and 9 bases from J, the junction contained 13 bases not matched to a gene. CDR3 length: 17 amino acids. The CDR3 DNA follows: TGTGCCACCAGCAGGACTGATGTGACTAGCGGGATTGTTGAGCAGTTCTTC. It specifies CATSRTDVTSGIVEQFF.

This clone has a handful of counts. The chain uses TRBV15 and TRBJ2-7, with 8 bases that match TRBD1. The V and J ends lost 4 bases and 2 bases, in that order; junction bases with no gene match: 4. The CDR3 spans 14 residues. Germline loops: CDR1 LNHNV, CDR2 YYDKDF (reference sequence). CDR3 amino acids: CATSTYRGAYEQYF. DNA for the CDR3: TGTGCCACCAGCACTTACAGGGGGGCCTACGAGCAGTACTTC.

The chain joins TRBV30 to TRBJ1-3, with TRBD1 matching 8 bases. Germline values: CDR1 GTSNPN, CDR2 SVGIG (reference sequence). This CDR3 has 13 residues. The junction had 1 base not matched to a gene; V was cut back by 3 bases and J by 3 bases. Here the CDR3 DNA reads TGTGCCTGGAGGACAGGGGTTGGAAACACCATATATTTT. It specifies CAWRTGVGNTIYF.

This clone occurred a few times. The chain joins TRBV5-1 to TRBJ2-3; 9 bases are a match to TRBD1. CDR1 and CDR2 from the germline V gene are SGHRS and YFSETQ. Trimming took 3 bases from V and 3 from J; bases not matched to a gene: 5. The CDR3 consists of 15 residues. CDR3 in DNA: TGCGCCAGCAGCTACGGGACAGGGAGGACAGATACGCAGTATTTT. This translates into CASSYGTGRTDTQYF.

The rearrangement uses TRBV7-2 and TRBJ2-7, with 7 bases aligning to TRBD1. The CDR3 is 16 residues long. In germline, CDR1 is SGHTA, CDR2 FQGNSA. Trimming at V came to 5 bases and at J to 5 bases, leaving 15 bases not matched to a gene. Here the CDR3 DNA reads TGTGCCAGCAGCCCTCGCCCGACAGGGTTTAACCACGAGCAGTACTTC. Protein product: CASSPRPTGFNHEQYF.

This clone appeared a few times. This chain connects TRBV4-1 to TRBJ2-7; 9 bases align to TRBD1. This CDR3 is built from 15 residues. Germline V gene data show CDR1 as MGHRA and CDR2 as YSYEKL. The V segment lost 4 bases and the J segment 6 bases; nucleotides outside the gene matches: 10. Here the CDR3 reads CASSPGRQGGSEQYF. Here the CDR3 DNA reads TGCGCCAGCAGCCCCGGTCGACAGGGGGGAAGCGAGCAGTACTTC.

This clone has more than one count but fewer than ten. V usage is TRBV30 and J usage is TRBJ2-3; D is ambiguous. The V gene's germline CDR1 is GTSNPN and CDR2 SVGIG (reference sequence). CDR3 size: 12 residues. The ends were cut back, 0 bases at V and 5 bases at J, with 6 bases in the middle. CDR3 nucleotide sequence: TGTGCCTGGAGTGTGGTCGGAGATACGCAGTATTTT. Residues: CAWSVVGDTQYF.

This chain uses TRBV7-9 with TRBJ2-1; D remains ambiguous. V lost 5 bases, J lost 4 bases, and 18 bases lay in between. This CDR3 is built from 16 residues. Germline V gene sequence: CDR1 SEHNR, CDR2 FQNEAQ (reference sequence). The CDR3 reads CASSPKEPLFYNEQFF. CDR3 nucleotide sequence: TGTGCCAGCAGCCCAAAAGAGCCTCTCTTTTACAATGAGCAGTTCTTC. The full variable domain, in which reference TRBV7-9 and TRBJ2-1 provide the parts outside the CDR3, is DTGVSQNPRHKITKRGQNVTFRCDPISEHNRLYWYRQTLGQGPEFLTYFQNEAQLEKSRLLSDRFSAERPKGSFSTLEIQRTEQGDSAMYLCASSPKEPLFYNEQFFGPGTRLTVL.